The rows below give T cell receptor beta chains drawn from one sample of a study of T-cell reconstitution after alpha-beta-depleted transplantation in children. One entry per CDR3 protein results from TCRdb running MiXCR on the PCR reads. The sample includes roughly 790,000 distinct CDR3 sequences, roughly 15% of them seen just once. Source: PBMCs, mostly from graft donor cells, taken 360 days after TCRalphabeta/CD19-depleted stem cell transplant. The receptor source for this set is a male patient between 10 and 17 years old who had a stem cell transplant for acute lymphoblastic leukemia, so the T cells may come from the graft donor. Both conserved end residues are part of each CDR3. D genes are given only for firm matches. Clone sizes are given selectively: once, few, many, or a class where the clone is expanded.

length,size,J,V,D,DNA,CDR3
13,-,TRBJ2-7,TRBV12-5,-,TGTGCTAGTGGTTTAACGATGGGGAACGAGCAGTACTTC,CASGLTMGNEQYF
16,-,TRBJ1-2,TRBV15,-,TGTGCCACCAGCGAGGAGCCACGAAACAGGAACTATGGCTACACCTTC,CATSEEPRNRNYGYTF
13,-,TRBJ2-3,TRBV20-1,TRBD2,TGCAGCCAGACTAGCGGGACCCCAGATACGCAGTGTTTT,CSQTSGTPDTQCF
15,many,TRBJ2-7,TRBV7-9,-,TGTGCCAGCAATATAATCAAAGCGGATAGCTACGAGCAGTACTTC,CASNIIKADSYEQYF
17,once,TRBJ2-7,TRBV4-1,TRBD2,TGCGCCAGCAGCTCGACTCCCCCCGGGACTACATACTACGAGCAGTACTTC,CASSSTPPGTTYYEQYF
21,few,TRBJ2-1,TRBV15,TRBD2,TGTGCCACCAGCGGATCCAAAAAGGGACTAGCGGGCAGGGGCACCGTCAATGAGCAGTTCTTC,CATSGSKKGLAGRGTVNEQFF
15,few,TRBJ2-1,TRBV19,-,TGTGCCGGAAGCCTTCAGGGGGAGGACTACAATGAGCAGTTCTTC,CAGSLQGEDYNEQFF
14,many,TRBJ1-5,TRBV20-1,-,TGCAGTGCTAGGGTCGGGGGCAAAATTGAGCCCCAGCATTTT,CSARVGGKIEPQHF
17,-,TRBJ2-3,TRBV7-6,TRBD2,TGTGCCAGCAGCTCCCAGCTAGCGGGAGGGGGATTAGATACGCAGTATTTT,CASSSQLAGGGLDTQYF
17,-,TRBJ2-7,TRBV7-3,TRBD2,TGTGCCAGCAGCTTGGGTGGAGCGGGAGAGCGTGGCTACGAGCAGTACTTC,CASSLGGAGERGYEQYF
15,-,TRBJ1-1,TRBV7-9,TRBD1,TGTGCCAGCACCTTCCCACCCAGCGACAGGGTGGCAGCTTTCTTT,CASTFPPSDRVAAFF
17,-,TRBJ2-4,TRBV11-2,TRBD2,TGTGCCAGCAGCTTGGGATGGAGCGGGAATCGCGAAAACATTCAGTACTTC,CASSLGWSGNRENIQYF
17,few,TRBJ2-1,TRBV4-1,TRBD2,TGCGCCAGCAGCCAAGGATTAGCGGGAGTTGCCTACAATGAGCAGTTCTTC,CASSQGLAGVAYNEQFF
18,-,TRBJ1-5,TRBV15,-,TGTGCCACCAGCAGAGATCCCCAGGAGCCCTTCTTTAATCAGCCCCAGCATTTT,CATSRDPQEPFFNQPQHF
15,few,TRBJ2-7,TRBV6-2/TRBV6-3,-,TGTGCCAGCAGGACTCCTTGGACATATTCCTACGAGCAGTACTTC,CASRTPWTYSYEQYF
15,-,TRBJ2-7,TRBV10-3,-,TGTGCCATCAGTGGTGGGGCAGGGGCGAACTACGAGCAGTACTTC,CAISGGAGANYEQYF
14,-,TRBJ2-4,TRBV5-6,TRBD1,TGTGCCAGCAGCTTTCGACAGGGTAGAAACATTCAGTACTTC,CASSFRQGRNIQYF
14,-,TRBJ2-1,TRBV3-1,-,TGTGCCAGCAGCCGGAGCCGGGGCTACAATGAGCAGTTCTTC,CASSRSRGYNEQFF
11,-,TRBJ2-7,TRBV5-5,-,TGTGCCAGCAGCTCCCCACGTGGGCAGTACTTC,CASSSPRGQYF
13,few,TRBJ2-7,TRBV7-8,TRBD1,TGTGCCAGCAGGGACAGGGGTCCCTACGAGCAGTACTTC,CASRDRGPYEQYF